The 24 T cell receptor beta chains reported below all come from one sample, sequenced in a study of blood T cell repertoires in COVID-19 (dated by TCRdb to 2020 to 2022). Libraries were prepared through the immunoSEQ multiplex PCR assay. TCRdb holds this immuneACCESS table with in-frame rearrangements only. Some clones are missing; in checked studies, unresolved V genes explain under half, and the rest has no known cause. The sample table shows about 140,000 clones, and just under 90% are seen once. Of the sample, approximately 9.9% falls within the top ten clones. Source material: peripheral blood. These receptors originate from a woman older than 75 with acute or convalescent COVID-19.

The CDR3 bases are TGTGCCAGCAGCCACCTAGGATCAGGGTCGGGTGAAGCTTTCTTT. It yields the protein CASSHLGSGSGEAFF. The chain uses TRBV3-1 (or the pseudogene TRBV3-2) and TRBJ1-1; perhaps TRBD1 as D (5 bases). The CDR3 totals 15 residues. Deletions cut 3 bases from V and 7 bases from J, with 18 bases between. Germline CDR1 reads LGHDT; CDR2 reads YNNKEL (reference sequence).

The V and J genes are TRBV3-1 (or the pseudogene TRBV3-2) and TRBJ2-2; TRBD2 agrees at 12 bases. Germline lookup yields CDR1 LGHDT and CDR2 YNNKEL (reference sequence). The CDR3 has 15 amino acids. J gave up 7 bases and V 6 bases, and 6 bases lay outside the gene matches. CDR3 sequence: CASRPSGGANGELFF. The DNA for the CDR3 is TGTGCCAGCAGACCTAGCGGGGGGGCCAACGGGGAGCTGTTTTTT.

J is TRBJ1-2 and V is TRBV4-3, with D hard to call. V shed 0 bases and J shed 1 base, with 3 bases lying between them. Germline values: CDR1 LGHNA, CDR2 YSLEER. CDR3 length: 13 amino acids. The CDR3 protein is CASSQDLNYGYTF. DNA of the CDR3: TGCGCCAGCAGCCAAGACCTTAACTATGGCTACACCTTC.

The gene calls are TRBV2 and TRBJ1-1; 10 nucleotides line up with TRBD1. CDR1 is SNHLY, CDR2 FYNNEI, per germline. The CDR3 sequence is 14 residues long. V was pared by 4 bases and J by 1 base, with 0 bases of the junction left unmatched. The CDR3 coding sequence is TGTGCCAGCAGTGGACAGGGGGCGAACACTGAAGCTTTCTTT. Residues: CASSGQGANTEAFF.

The gene calls are TRBV7-8 and TRBJ1-2; 10 bases fit TRBD1. J gave up 1 base and V 2 bases, and 4 bases lay outside the gene matches. Per germline, CDR1 SGHVS and CDR2 FQNEAQ. The CDR3 is 16 amino acids. The CDR3 protein is CASSLMGTGVNYGYTF. In DNA form, the CDR3 reads TGTGCCAGCAGCTTAATGGGGACAGGGGTTAACTATGGCTACACCTTC.

The chain employs TRBV5-4 and TRBJ2-7; 9 positions agree with TRBD2. The V gene's germline CDR1 is SGHNT and CDR2 YYREEE (reference sequence). The V gene end was trimmed by 2 bases and the J gene end by 7 bases; junction bases not matched to a gene: 16. CDR3 size: 17 residues. CDR3 sequence (DNA): TGTGCCAGCAGCTTTGCCGCCGGGAATAGCGGGGGTGGGGAGCAGTACTTC. Translating gives CASSFAAGNSGGGEQYF.

This chain links TRBV7-2 with TRBJ1-2, with TRBD1 as a possible D gene (6 bases). This CDR3 is 17 amino acids long. The germline V and J ends were trimmed by 0 bases and 7 bases, with 21 bases remaining between them. Germline CDR1 SGHTA, CDR2 FQGNSA. CDR3 loop: CASSLAGRGGENGGYTF. In DNA form, the CDR3 reads TGTGCCAGCAGCTTAGCAGGAAGGGGGGGCGAGAACGGTGGCTACACCTTC.

The chain has TRBV19 and TRBJ1-2; 7 nucleotides agree with TRBD1. Germline V lookup: CDR1 LNHDA, CDR2 SQIVND (reference sequence). V lost 5 bases and J lost 4; bases outside the gene matches: 10. The CDR3 sequence is 15 residues long. CDR3 sequence: CASSSSRTGLYGYTF. For the CDR3, the DNA is TGTGCCAGTAGTTCCTCCCGGACAGGCCTCTATGGCTACACCTTC.

J is TRBJ2-7 and V is TRBV7-8, with TRBD1 matching over 11 bases. Per the germline V gene, CDR1 is SGHVS and CDR2 is FQNEAQ. V shed 0 bases and J 2 bases; nucleotides not matched to a gene: 3. The CDR3 sequence is 16 residues long. Here the CDR3 reads CASSLAGTGGPYEQYF. CDR3 coding DNA: TGTGCCAGCAGCTTAGCTGGGACAGGGGGTCCCTACGAGCAGTACTTC.

The chain recombines TRBV7-9 with TRBJ1-1, with TRBD1 matching 9 bases. Germline assignment: CDR1 SEHNR and CDR2 FQNEAQ (reference sequence). Unmatched junction bases numbered 18, after V lost 5 bases and J lost 5 bases. The CDR3 has 18 amino acids. The CDR3 DNA sequence: TGTGCCAGCAGCCCTGTGGGGTGGACAGGGGCAAGGGGTACTGAAGCTTTCTTT. This encodes CASSPVGWTGARGTEAFF.

The chain links TRBV3-1 (or the pseudogene TRBV3-2) to TRBJ2-2; 15 nucleotides match TRBD2. V dropped 6 bases and J dropped 7; count of bases not matched to a gene: 15. The CDR3 covers 19 residues. Germline CDR1 reads LGHDT; CDR2 reads YNNKEL (reference sequence). The CDR3 spells CASSRRTSGGAGFIGELFF. As DNA, the CDR3 is TGTGCCAGCAGTCGTCGGACTAGCGGGGGGGCCGGATTTATCGGGGAGCTGTTTTTT.

The chain carries TRBV7-9 and TRBJ2-5; the D is unclear. The CDR3 runs 15 residues. Germline V gives CDR1 SEHNR, CDR2 FQNEAQ (reference sequence). V lost 5 bases to trimming and J lost 5 bases, with 18 bases between them. CDR3: CASSLGRVITETQYF. The CDR3 DNA sequence: TGTGCCAGCAGCCTCGGTCGGGTTATCACCGAGACCCAGTACTTC.

The chain has TRBV30 and TRBJ2-3, with TRBD2 matching over 8 bases. The V gene's germline CDR1 is GTSNPN and CDR2 SVGIG (reference sequence). The CDR3 runs 13 residues. V lost 5 bases and J lost 3; bases outside the gene matches: 4. The CDR3: CAWGTSETDTQYF. CDR3 DNA: TGTGCCTGGGGGACTAGTGAGACAGATACGCAGTATTTT.

The J gene is TRBJ1-5, the V gene TRBV7-8; 7 bases fit TRBD1. Trimming at V came to 0 bases and at J to 2 bases, leaving 4 bases not matched to a gene. This CDR3 region has 16 residues. Per the germline V gene, CDR1 is SGHVS and CDR2 is FQNEAQ. This chain's CDR3 is CASSLAEGARNQPQHF. As DNA, the CDR3 is TGTGCCAGCAGCTTAGCTGAGGGGGCGCGCAATCAGCCCCAGCATTTT. Looking up the rest from reference TRBV7-8 and TRBJ1-5 gives the full variable domain: GAGVSQSPRYKVAKRGQDVALRCDPISGHVSLFWYQQALGQGPEFLTYFQNEAQLDKSGLPSDRFFAERPEGSVSTLKIQRTQQEDSAVYLCASSLAEGARNQPQHFGDGTRLSIL.

The chain links TRBV7-3 to TRBJ2-3, with a possible D match to TRBD2 (6 bases). The CDR3 has 16 amino acids. CDR1 is SGHTA and CDR2 is FQGTGA in the germline V gene. V lost 5 bases and J 2 bases, leaving 17 bases between the germline ends. This CDR3 reads CASSTRTTSTTDTQYF. Here the CDR3 DNA reads TGTGCCAGCAGCACCCGCACTACTAGCACCACAGATACGCAGTATTTT.

This clone is a singleton in its sample. This chain links TRBV4-3 with TRBJ2-5; 9 bases align to TRBD2. The junction had 11 bases not matched to a gene; V was cut back by 1 base and J by 5 bases. CDR3 length: 17 amino acids. CDR1 is LGHNA and CDR2 is YSLEER in the germline V gene. CDR3 residues: CASSQGGGGGAWETQYF. The CDR3 DNA reads TGCGCCAGCAGCCAAGGCGGAGGCGGGGGGGCTTGGGAGACCCAGTACTTC.

In DNA form, the CDR3 reads TGTGCCAGCAGCGTAGGGTGGGGGACAGGTGAAGCTTTCTTT. The encoded protein is CASSVGWGTGEAFF. The chain couples TRBV9 to TRBJ1-1, with TRBD1 matching 8 bases. The CDR3 consists of 14 residues. V trimming: 0 bases; J trimming: 7 bases; junction bases outside the gene matches: 5. CDR1 is SGDLS, CDR2 YYNGEE, per germline.

V is TRBV7-9 and J is TRBJ2-1; perhaps TRBD1 as D (6 bases). The V end lost 5 bases, the J end lost 6 bases, and 20 bases lay between the germline ends. The germline gives CDR1 SEHNR, CDR2 FQNEAQ (reference sequence). This CDR3 comprises 16 residues. As DNA, the CDR3 is TGTGCCAGCAGCCCCAGGGGCGGCCCAAAAACCAATGAGCAGTTCTTC. Encoded protein: CASSPRGGPKTNEQFF.

The chain carries TRBV18 and TRBJ1-5; no definite D call. From germline, CDR1 is KGHSH and CDR2 LQKENI. V was trimmed by 0 bases and J by 11 bases, leaving 14 bases between them. The CDR3 totals 14 residues. CDR3 in amino acids: CASSPPSLPRAQHF. The CDR3 DNA is TGTGCCAGCTCACCACCCTCCTTACCTCGCGCCCAGCATTTT.

The rearrangement joins TRBV18 to TRBJ1-1, with 7 nucleotides matching TRBD1. CDR3 length: 13 residues. Germline trimming cut 6 bases from V and 5 bases from J; bases unmatched to any gene: 6. Germline V gene data show CDR1 as KGHSH and CDR2 as LQKENI. CDR3 in DNA: TGTGCCAGCTCGGAGGGACAGACTACTGAAGCTTTCTTT. Amino acids: CASSEGQTTEAFF. The variable domain in full, completed from reference TRBV18 and TRBJ1-1, reads NAGVMQNPRHLVRRRGQEARLRCSPMKGHSHVYWYRQLPEEGLKFMVYLQKENIIDESGMPKERFSAEFPKEGPSILRIQQVVRGDSAAYFCASSEGQTTEAFFGQGTRLTVV.

This clone was detected once. The chain employs TRBV7-2 and TRBJ2-7; D gene ambiguous. Between the trimmed V and J ends, which lost 0 bases and 6 bases, there was a span of 6 bases. The germline gives CDR1 SGHTA, CDR2 FQGNSA. This CDR3 comprises 12 residues. The DNA for the CDR3 is TGTGCCAGCAGCTTAGCTCTTCCCGAGCAGTACTTC. It is translated as CASSLALPEQYF.

The chain combines TRBV12-5 with TRBJ1-1; the D gene is possibly TRBD1 (5 bases). The germline CDR1 and CDR2 sequences are LGHNT and FRNRAP. This CDR3 has 13 residues. The ends were cut back, 5 bases at V and 5 bases at J, with 12 bases in the middle. The CDR3 loop reads CASGSSGGTEAFF. Here the CDR3 DNA reads TGTGCTAGTGGTAGTTCGGGGGGAACTGAAGCTTTCTTT.

The rearrangement links TRBV29-1 to TRBJ2-7; perhaps TRBD1 as D (5 bases). This CDR3 contains 12 residues. Trimming stripped 3 bases from V and 2 bases from J, with 8 bases between. CDR1 is SQVTM, CDR2 ANQGSEA, per germline. This CDR3 reads CSVETVTYEQYF. In nucleotides, the CDR3 is TGCAGCGTTGAGACAGTAACCTACGAGCAGTACTTC.

The J gene is TRBJ1-1, the V gene TRBV11-1; a weak D match, TRBD1 (5 bases). This CDR3 spans 14 amino acids. In germline, CDR1 is SGHAT, CDR2 FQDESV (reference sequence). With 4 bases removed from V and 5 bases from J, the gap between germline ends came to 14 bases. The CDR3 loop reads CASSSVLRGTEAFF. CDR3 nucleotide sequence: TGTGCCAGCAGCTCAGTTCTAAGGGGTACTGAAGCTTTCTTT.